The 16 T cell receptor beta chains reported below all come from one sample, sequenced in a study of T cell changes during pregnancy in multiple sclerosis. Produced via immunoSEQ multiplex PCR; TCRdb's table is partial and in-frame only. Here the sample spans approximately 130,000 clones, 93% being singletons. The material sequenced was peripheral blood, taken before pregnancy. The receptors come from a female donor with multiple sclerosis, enrolled in a pregnancy study.

This chain uses TRBV10-3 with TRBJ2-1; 7 positions match TRBD2. This CDR3 spans 15 amino acids. Germline V gene lookup returns CDR1 ENHRY and CDR2 SYGVKD. The trim removed 4 bases at V and 4 bases at J, leaving 7 bases unmatched. CDR3 sequence reads: CAISGVSGQYNEQFF. CDR3 bases: TGTGCCATCAGTGGAGTTAGCGGGCAGTACAATGAGCAGTTCTTC.

This chain uses TRBV5-4 with TRBJ2-1; 10 bases map to TRBD2. Trimming cost V 2 bases and J 6 bases; bases outside gene matches: 5. The CDR3 spans 15 residues. Per germline, CDR1 SGHNT and CDR2 YYREEE (reference sequence). CDR3 nucleotide sequence: TGTGCCAGCAGCTTAGGACTAGCGGATATCAATGAGCAGTTCTTC. Encoded protein: CASSLGLADINEQFF. Combining the CDR3 with reference TRBV5-4 and TRBJ2-1 gives the whole variable domain ETGVTQSPTHLIKTRGQQVTLRCSSQSGHNTVSWYQQALGQGPQFIFQYYREEENGRGNFPPRFSGLQFPNYSSELNVNALELDDSALYLCASSLGLADINEQFFGPGTRLTVL.

The CDR3 spells CASSPDSVPQPQHF. The CDR3 DNA sequence: TGTGCCAGCTCACCAGACAGCGTTCCACAGCCCCAGCATTTT. The chain uses TRBV18 and TRBJ1-5; D is perhaps TRBD1 (5 bases). This CDR3 spans 14 amino acids. Trimming pared 2 bases from V and 7 bases from J, leaving 12 bases between. Germline V gives CDR1 KGHSH, CDR2 LQKENI.

The chain carries TRBV2 and TRBJ2-5; the match to TRBD2 covers 10 bases. The J segment lost 2 bases and the V segment lost 6 bases, leaving 9 bases of the junction unmatched. Germline CDR1 and CDR2: SNHLY and FYNNEI. The CDR3 spans 16 residues. The CDR3 is CASSLQEAGGQETQYF. The CDR3 DNA follows: TGTGCCAGCAGCCTCCAGGAAGCGGGAGGGCAAGAGACCCAGTACTTC.

This clone is a singleton in its sample. V is TRBV6-1 and J is TRBJ2-5; D is perhaps TRBD1 (6 bases). Germline CDR1 and CDR2: MNHNS and SASEGT. This CDR3 is 14 amino acids long. Trimming pared 7 bases from V and 7 bases from J, leaving 19 bases between. The CDR3 region is CASMQGTPSGTQYF. The DNA for the CDR3 is TGTGCCAGCATGCAGGGGACCCCATCGGGGACCCAGTACTTC.

This clone was observed a single time. This chain uses TRBV9 with TRBJ2-1; D is uncertain. CDR1 is SGDLS and CDR2 is YYNGEE in the germline V gene. This CDR3 is 12 amino acids long. Trimming left V 3 bases short and J 6 bases short, with 7 bases between. The CDR3: CASSARTNEQFF. The CDR3 DNA sequence: TGTGCCAGCAGCGCTAGAACCAATGAGCAGTTCTTC. The full variable domain, in which reference TRBV9 and TRBJ2-1 provide the parts outside the CDR3, is DSGVTQTPKHLITATGQRVTLRCSPRSGDLSVYWYQQSLDQGLQFLIQYYNGEERAKGNILERFSAQQFPDLHSELNLSSLELGDSALYFCASSARTNEQFFGPGTRLTVL.

Note on this clone: Other DNA sequences in the same sample also yield this CDR3. The chain uses TRBV6-5 and TRBJ1-1; D is possibly TRBD1 (5 bases). This CDR3 spans 12 amino acids. The germline V gene has CDR1 MNHEY and CDR2 SVGAGI. V was shortened by 5 bases and J by 5 bases, with 9 bases between the two germline ends. This chain's CDR3 is CASSRGGTEAFF. In DNA form, the CDR3 reads TGTGCCAGCAGTAGGGGAGGGACTGAAGCTTTCTTT.

In DNA form, the CDR3 reads TGCGCCAGCAGCTTCCGACTGAACACCGGGGAGCTGTTTTTT. Translation gives CASSFRLNTGELFF. The V call is TRBV4-1, the J call TRBJ2-2; D not certain. The germline V gene encodes CDR1 MGHRA and CDR2 YSYEKL. V was clipped by 5 bases and J by 1 base, with 8 bases between them. This CDR3 has 14 residues.

This rearrangement joins TRBV19 to TRBJ1-2; 7 bases are a match to TRBD1. The V and J ends lost 5 bases and 0 bases, in that order; junction bases with no gene match: 3. This CDR3 is 14 amino acids long. Germline CDR1 and CDR2: LNHDA and SQIVND (reference sequence). The CDR3 reads CASSVDRTNYGYTF. CDR3 nucleotide sequence: TGTGCCAGTAGTGTGGACAGGACTAACTATGGCTACACCTTC.

The chain recombines TRBV30 with TRBJ1-2; perhaps TRBD1 as D (6 bases). Trimming pared 0 bases from V and 2 bases from J, leaving 13 bases between. In germline, CDR1 is GTSNPN, CDR2 SVGIG (reference sequence). The CDR3 loop spans 15 amino acids. The CDR3 DNA reads as TGTGCCTGGAGTGTTGAAAGGGGGACAAACTATGGCTACACCTTC. It encodes CAWSVERGTNYGYTF.

The rearrangement uses TRBV30 and TRBJ1-1, with 9 bases matching TRBD1. Trimming removed 8 bases from V and 0 bases from J; junction bases left unmatched: 7. In germline, CDR1 is GTSNPN, CDR2 SVGIG (reference sequence). This CDR3 is built from 14 residues. CDR3 loop: CARRDREMNTEAFF. CDR3 in DNA: TGTGCCCGACGGGACAGGGAGATGAACACTGAAGCTTTCTTT.

This chain links TRBV13 with TRBJ1-1; 8 bases line up with TRBD1. The CDR3 has 14 residues. Trimming took 3 bases from V and 2 from J; bases not matched to a gene: 2. Germline values: CDR1 PRHDT, CDR2 FYEKMQ (reference sequence). The CDR3 here is CASSFRGRNTEAFF. CDR3 DNA sequence: TGTGCCAGCAGCTTCAGGGGGCGTAACACTGAAGCTTTCTTT. The variable domain in full, with the rest retrieved from reference TRBV13 and TRBJ1-1, is AAGVIQSPRHLIKEKRETATLKCYPIPRHDTVYWYQQGPGQDPQFLISFYEKMQSDKGSIPDRFSAQQFSDYHSELNMSSLELGDSALYFCASSFRGRNTEAFFGQGTRLTVV.

The V call is TRBV28, the J call TRBJ2-5; the D gene is possibly TRBD1 (6 bases). The CDR3 contains 13 residues. From germline, CDR1 is MDHEN and CDR2 SYDVKM. Trimming shortened V by 3 bases and J by 5 bases, and 10 bases separated the two germline ends. The chain's CDR3 is CASSFDRPETQYF. The DNA for the CDR3 is TGTGCCAGCAGTTTTGACAGGCCCGAGACCCAGTACTTC.

The rearrangement joins TRBV5-1 to TRBJ1-5; D uncertain. The CDR3 consists of 15 residues. Trimming stripped 0 bases from V and 7 bases from J, with 14 bases between. Germline CDR1 and CDR2: SGHRS and YFSETQ. CDR3 loop: CASSLVGSPGQPQHF. The CDR3 DNA reads as TGCGCCAGCAGCTTGGTGGGCAGCCCCGGACAGCCCCAGCATTTT.

This clone was detected a few times. The V gene is TRBV11-1, the J gene TRBJ1-1; D is possibly TRBD1 (6 bases). In germline, CDR1 is SGHAT, CDR2 FQDESV (reference sequence). The CDR3 runs to 14 residues. V was clipped by 3 bases and J by 5 bases, with 13 bases between them. The CDR3 sequence: CASSFGGLGTEAFF. Written as DNA, the CDR3 is TGTGCCAGCAGCTTCGGGGGGCTTGGGACTGAAGCTTTCTTT.

This clone was seen a handful of times. The CDR3 protein is CASRHAGGYEQYF. The CDR3 nucleotides read TGTGCCAGCAGGCACGCCGGGGGCTACGAGCAGTACTTC. This chain links TRBV6-6 with TRBJ2-7, with D perhaps TRBD2 (6 bases). CDR1 MNHNY and CDR2 SVGAGI come from the germline V gene (reference sequence). V lost 6 bases and J 3 bases, leaving 12 bases between the germline ends. This CDR3 comprises 13 residues.